A selection of T cell receptor beta chains follows, all from one sample in a study of T cell repertoires in cytomegalovirus infection. Their antigens remain unidentified. TCRdb redid the calling of the reads with MiXCR, one entry per CDR3 protein. The repertoire holds more than 65,000 distinct CDR3 sequences, around 49% seen once, with over 85% in the top ten. The source was CD8+ T cells from cultured PBMCs, collected from culture after CMV antigen stimulation. All receptors derive from a human donor in good health (CMV status not recorded). Some clones in this sample may be carry-over from other donors' samples. Both conserved end residues are part of each CDR3. A D gene is named only where the DNA matches it firmly. Expanded clones are given a class, and other clones once, few, many or no size at all.

j_call clone_size v_call d_call cdr3_aa cdr3_nt
TRBJ2-3 few TRBV7-3 - CASSPDRDTQYF TGTGCCAGCAGCCCTGATCGGGATACGCAGTATTTT
TRBJ2-7 - TRBV28 - CASGPGLTYEQYF TGTGCCAGCGGCCCCGGGTTGACCTACGAGCAGTACTTC
TRBJ2-5 - TRBV7-3 TRBD2 CASSLNGGGQETQYF TGTGCCAGCAGCTTAAACGGGGGGGGGCAAGAGACCCAGTACTTC
TRBJ2-1 few TRBV3-1 - CASSQLTNEQFF TGTGCCAGCAGCCAGTTAACGAATGAGCAGTTCTTC
TRBJ2-7 few TRBV7-6 - CASSSEPGSSYEQYF TGTGCCAGCAGCTCCGAGCCGGGTAGCTCCTACGAGCAGTACTTC
TRBJ2-3 - TRBV29-1 - CSVMGGQSTDTQYF TGCAGCGTGATGGGGGGGCAGAGCACAGATACGCAGTATTTT
TRBJ2-3 few TRBV2 - CASRGPGPSTDTQYF TGTGCCAGCAGAGGTCCGGGACCGAGCACAGATACGCAGTATTTT
TRBJ2-3 - TRBV4-1 - CSSSQVVGITDTQYF TGCTCCAGCAGCCAAGTGGTTGGAATAACAGATACGCAGTATTTT
TRBJ2-3 - TRBV7-9 - CASSSSADTQYF TGTGCCAGCAGCTCTAGCGCAGATACGCAGTATTTT
TRBJ2-3 - TRBV5-1 TRBD1 CASTRGQGVDTQYF TGCGCCAGCACCAGGGGACAGGGGGTAGATACGCAGTATTTT
TRBJ1-1 - TRBV6-2/TRBV6-3 TRBD1 CATTKGAYLNTEAFF TGTGCCACCACCAAGGGGGCCTATCTCAACACTGAAGCTTTCTTT
TRBJ1-2 - TRBV7-9 - CASSLVPGIEGYTF TGTGCCAGCAGCTTAGTACCAGGGATCGAAGGCTACACCTTC
TRBJ1-2 - TRBV4-1 TRBD1 CASSQADRGPANYGYTF TGCGCCAGCAGCCAAGCCGACAGGGGCCCAGCTAACTATGGCTACACCTTC
TRBJ2-5 - TRBV3-1 TRBD1 CASTLPAGQGQETQYF TGTGCCAGCACCCTCCCGGCCGGACAGGGACAAGAGACCCAGTACTTC
TRBJ2-3 - TRBV12-3/TRBV12-4 - CASSLRQGPRIESDTQYF TGTGCCAGCAGTTTAAGGCAGGGGCCCAGAATAGAGTCAGATACGCAGTATTTT
TRBJ1-4 - TRBV5-1 - CASSSYWGTNEKLFF TGCGCCAGCAGCTCCTACTGGGGGACTAATGAAAAACTGTTTTTT
TRBJ1-1 - TRBV7-8 - CASSLAAGGAFF TGTGCCAGCAGCTTAGCGGCGGGCGGAGCTTTCTTT
TRBJ2-1 many TRBV9 TRBD2 CASSVSSGRTNEQFF TGTGCCAGCAGCGTCTCTAGCGGGAGGACCAATGAGCAGTTCTTC
TRBJ2-2 - TRBV27 TRBD2 CASTTSGSISGELFF TGTGCCAGCACCACTAGCGGGAGTATCTCGGGGGAGCTGTTTTTT
TRBJ1-1 - TRBV25-1 - CASSETRHTEAFF TGTGCCAGCAGTGAGACTCGGCACACTGAAGCTTTCTTT
TRBJ2-7 - TRBV14 TRBD1 CASSQVSDRGREQYF TGTGCCAGCAGCCAAGTTTCAGACAGGGGGCGAGAGCAGTACTTC
TRBJ2-2 - TRBV29-1 TRBD2 CSGGLGGESGELFF TGCAGCGGGGGACTAGGCGGAGAGTCCGGGGAGCTGTTTTTT
TRBJ2-5 few TRBV11-2 TRBD2 CASSLEGGRRTQYF TGTGCCAGCAGCTTGGAGGGAGGGCGGAGGACCCAGTACTTC
TRBJ2-5 - TRBV2 TRBD1 CASSWRRVGDRGVETQYF TGTGCCAGCAGTTGGAGACGAGTCGGGGACAGGGGAGTAGAGACCCAGTACTTC